This T cell receptor (beta chain) was profiled in a study of prognosis after radiotherapy for stage I lung cancer. The CDR3 is made up of 12 amino acids. CDR1 and CDR2 (germline): MNHNS, SASEGT. Trimming removed 5 bases at V and 2 bases at J, with 7 bases between. This clonotype turned up a few times. Its specificity is not known. Overall study findings and caveats: Some patients went on to develop distant metastases. Their Shannon entropy after stereotactic body radiation therapy was lower, and its change from baseline was also lower.

Amplification of the TCR beta CDR3 (from genomic DNA) was done by two-round multiplex PCR. Primers specific to each TRBV and TRBJ gene were used in first-round PCR. Via MiXCR, TCRdb re-called the multiplex PCR reads, giving one row per CDR3 protein. The repertoire holds approximately 30,000 distinct CDR3 sequences, with around 43% as singletons. The sample consisted of PBMCs, taken before or after stereotactic body radiation therapy (not recorded which). The chain recombines TRBV6-1 with TRBJ2-7; no clear D gene. This TCR was recovered from a donor aged 50 or older with non-small cell lung cancer. This CDR3 is CASSPSPYEQYF. The DNA for the CDR3 is TGTGCCAGCAGTCCATCCCCCTACGAGCAGTACTTC.